This T cell receptor (beta chain) was captured in a study of early T cells in non-severe SARS-CoV-2 infection. At the level of the study: Unsorted whole-blood RNA was sequenced in bulk, leaving chains unpaired. Study-level findings and limits: Anti-spike CD8 responses were favored by VDJdb matching, which missed private and CD4 specificities.

There are many counts of this clonotype. Its antigen is not identified. Unique molecular identifiers were attached to individual cDNA molecules. MiXCR, applied by TCRdb to the 5' RACE reads, yields one record per CDR3 protein. This repertoire shows about 76,000 distinct CDR3 sequences, roughly 12% found once; its top ten account for around 4.7%. Per germline, CDR1 SGHNT and CDR2 YYREEE (reference sequence). Trimming removed 0 bases at V and 7 bases at J, with 7 bases between. The CDR3 spans 12 residues. The chain links TRBV5-4 to TRBJ1-1; the D is unclear. The sample consisted of whole blood. This TCR was recovered from an adult who was a healthcare worker with PCR-confirmed SARS-CoV-2 infection or an uninfected control (not recorded which). CDR3 protein: CASSLEGGEAFF. The CDR3 nucleotides read TGTGCCAGCAGCTTGGAAGGCGGTGAAGCTTTCTTT.